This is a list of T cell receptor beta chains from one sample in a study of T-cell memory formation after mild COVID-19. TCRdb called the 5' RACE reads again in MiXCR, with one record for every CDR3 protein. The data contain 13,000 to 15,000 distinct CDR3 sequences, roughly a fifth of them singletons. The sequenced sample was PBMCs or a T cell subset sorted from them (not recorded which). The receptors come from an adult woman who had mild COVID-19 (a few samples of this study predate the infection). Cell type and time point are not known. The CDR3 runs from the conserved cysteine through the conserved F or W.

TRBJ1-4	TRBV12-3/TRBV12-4	CASSTGPGGGEKLFF
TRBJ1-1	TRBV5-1	CASSTGQGNTEAFF
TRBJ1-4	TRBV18	CASSYRDSEKLFF
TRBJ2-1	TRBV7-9	CASSLARDRAYNNEQFF
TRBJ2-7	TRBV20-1	CSATHRTGVFYEQYF
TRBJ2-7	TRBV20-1	CSARVLADQMEQYF
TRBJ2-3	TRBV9	CASAPGGSEANTQYF
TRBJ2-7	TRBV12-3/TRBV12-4	CASSPSRTGVHEQYF
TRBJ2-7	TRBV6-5	CASSPSGKGYEQYF
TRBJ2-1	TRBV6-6	CASSLGLAGSYNEQFF
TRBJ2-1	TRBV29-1	CSVAGGRYNEQFF
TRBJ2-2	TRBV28	CASSFRTSWDSGELFF
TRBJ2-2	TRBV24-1	CATSDSRVSGELFF
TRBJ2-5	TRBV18	CASSPLGGETQYF
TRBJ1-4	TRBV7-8	CASSLAQPGQGIEKLFF
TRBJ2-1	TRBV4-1	CASSPGVAYNEQFF
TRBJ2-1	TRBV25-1	CASSERGGNEVYF
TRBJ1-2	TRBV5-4	CASSSFRDSDDYGYTF
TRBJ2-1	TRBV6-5	CASSYGGQTYNEQFF
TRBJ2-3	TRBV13	CASSPRGQIIDTQYF
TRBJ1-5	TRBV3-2	CASSQEPQGARNQPQHF
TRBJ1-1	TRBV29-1	CSVEDLGTGGGEAFF
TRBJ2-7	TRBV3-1	CASSQGQTYEQYF
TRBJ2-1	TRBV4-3	CASSQDRPTGFSYNEQFF
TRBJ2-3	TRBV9	CASSPLAGGSTDTQYF
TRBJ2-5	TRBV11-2	CASSLRWAGGETQYF
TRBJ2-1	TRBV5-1	CASSGGVENEQFF
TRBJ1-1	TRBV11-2	CASSHDPLTGSLNTEAFF
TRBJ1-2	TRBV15	CATSPDRAPWGYTF
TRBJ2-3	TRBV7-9	CASSLDYTGDTQYF
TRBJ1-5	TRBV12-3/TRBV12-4	CASSFSQGRNQPQHF
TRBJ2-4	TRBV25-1	CASSEPGVVNIQYF
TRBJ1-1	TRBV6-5	CASGPGGTEAFF
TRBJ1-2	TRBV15	CATSRDWTGTNYGYTF
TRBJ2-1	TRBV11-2	CASSLETPQNEQFF
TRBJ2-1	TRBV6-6	CASGLAVSSYNEQFF
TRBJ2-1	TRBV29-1	CSVELAGGFSYNEQFF
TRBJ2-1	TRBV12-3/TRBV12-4	CASSLGDRNNEQFF
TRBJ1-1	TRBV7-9	CASSLRDRDTEAFF
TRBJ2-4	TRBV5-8	CASSLVGVTGNIQYF
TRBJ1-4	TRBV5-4	CASSLDNEKLFF
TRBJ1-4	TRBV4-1	CASSQEGRGHEKLFF
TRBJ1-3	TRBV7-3	CASSLGTSGNTIYF
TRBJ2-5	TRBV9	CASSVSDLLAGGEETQYF
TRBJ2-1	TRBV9	CASTTSGDYNEQFF
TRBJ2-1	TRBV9	CASSEQGIYNEQFF
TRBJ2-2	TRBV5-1	CASSPWDSLTQTGELFF
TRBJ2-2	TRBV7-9	CASSPPGAGELFF
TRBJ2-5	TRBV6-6	CASSYSEKEQETQYF